This is a list of T cell receptor beta chains from one sample in a study of T cell responses to AZD1222 COVID-19 vaccine. This table comes from immunoSEQ multiplex PCR, and its TCRdb copy is limited to in-frame clones, with some not included. The sample lists 150,000 to 200,000 clones, roughly 93% seen once, with over 0.8% in the top ten. The input for sequencing was peripheral blood, taken on day 0 of AZD1222 vaccination. These receptors all stem from an adult in good health. The CDR3 runs from the conserved cysteine through the conserved F or W. The D gene is left open where the match is weak. Clone sizes are given selectively: once, few, many, or a class where the clone is expanded.

J gene,clone size,V gene,D gene,CDR3 protein,CDR3 DNA
TRBJ2-3,-,TRBV29-1,TRBD2,CSVWSGGTDTQYF,TGCAGCGTATGGAGCGGGGGCACAGATACGCAGTATTTT
TRBJ2-7,-,TRBV27,-,CASSTPRGGSYEQYF,TGTGCCAGCAGTACCCCCAGGGGTGGCTCCTACGAGCAGTACTTC
TRBJ1-2,-,TRBV30,TRBD1,CAWGTGAHGYTF,TGTGCCTGGGGGACAGGCGCCCATGGCTACACCTTC
TRBJ1-5,-,TRBV6-5,TRBD1,CASRPTGGELQPQHF,TGTGCCAGCAGACCGACAGGGGGCGAGCTTCAGCCCCAGCATTTT
TRBJ1-2,-,TRBV28,-,CASSSFSSGSDYGYTF,TGTGCCAGCAGTTCTTTTAGCTCCGGGAGCGACTATGGCTACACCTTC
TRBJ1-1,-,TRBV2,-,CASSRALLDTEAFF,TGTGCCAGCAGTCGGGCCCTATTGGACACTGAAGCTTTCTTT
TRBJ1-5,once,TRBV7-2,TRBD1,CASSTFQGGQPQHF,TGTGCCAGCAGCACATTCCAGGGGGGACAGCCCCAGCATTTT
TRBJ1-1,few,TRBV14,-,CASSQVSRNTEAFF,TGTGCCAGCAGCCAAGTGAGCAGGAACACTGAAGCTTTCTTT
TRBJ2-5,-,TRBV5-1,-,CASSLRGPLNQETQYF,TGCGCCAGCAGCTTGAGGGGCCCGCTTAACCAAGAGACCCAGTACTTC
TRBJ1-5,-,TRBV11-2,-,CASSLELNQPQHF,TGTGCCAGCAGCTTAGAACTCAATCAGCCCCAGCATTTT
TRBJ1-1,-,TRBV23-1,-,CASSQDDRAFF,TGCGCCAGCAGTCAGGACGATCGGGCTTTCTTT
TRBJ1-2,-,TRBV7-9,-,CASSPVTGKYGYTF,TGTGCCAGCAGCCCCGTCACAGGGAAGTATGGCTACACCTTC
TRBJ2-3,-,TRBV10-3,TRBD1,CATKEGTGYDTDTQYF,TGTGCCACCAAAGAAGGGACAGGGTACGACACAGATACGCAGTATTTT
TRBJ1-4,-,TRBV6-1,-,CASSERGFGEKLFF,TGTGCCAGCAGTGAAAGGGGGTTCGGTGAAAAACTGTTTTTT
TRBJ1-3,-,TRBV7-9,TRBD1,CASSSQGVRGNTIYF,TGTGCCAGCAGCTCGCAGGGGGTGAGGGGAAACACCATATATTTT
TRBJ2-5,-,TRBV10-3,TRBD2,CATQQGGGEQETQYF,TGTGCCACCCAGCAAGGCGGGGGGGAACAAGAGACCCAGTACTTC
TRBJ1-1,-,TRBV6-6,-,CASSYPRDMNTEAFF,TGTGCCAGCAGTTACCCCCGGGACATGAACACTGAAGCTTTCTTT
TRBJ2-1,few,TRBV11-3,-,CASSTTNEQFF,TGTGCCAGCAGCACCACCAATGAGCAGTTCTTC
TRBJ1-3,-,TRBV7-7,-,CASSLGMGPSLDNTIYF,TGTGCTAGCAGCTTAGGGATGGGCCCATCTCTGGACAACACCATATATTTT
TRBJ2-3,-,TRBV30,TRBD1,CAWSPRKQTGLLTHRFTDTQYF,TGTGCCTGGAGTCCGCGGAAACAGACAGGGTTACTTACTCATAGGTTCACAGATACGCAGTATTTT
TRBJ1-5,-,TRBV3-1/TRBV3-2,-,CASSQGRDQPQHF,TGTGCCAGCAGCCAAGGAAGGGACCAGCCCCAGCATTTT
TRBJ2-1,once,TRBV18,-,CASSPPPGSHNEQFF,TGTGCCAGCTCACCACCACCGGGATCACACAATGAGCAGTTCTTC
TRBJ1-5,-,TRBV6-6,TRBD1,CASSYRGPSNQPQHF,TGTGCCAGCAGTTACAGGGGGCCGAGCAATCAGCCCCAGCATTTT
TRBJ2-1,-,TRBV5-1,TRBD2,CASSFSLAGANEQFF,TGCGCCAGCAGCTTCTCACTAGCGGGGGCCAATGAGCAGTTCTTC
TRBJ1-3,-,TRBV7-8,-,CASSAERAVSSGNTIYF,TGTGCCAGCAGCGCAGAGCGGGCAGTGAGCTCTGGAAACACCATATATTTT
TRBJ2-7,-,TRBV6-2/TRBV6-3,TRBD2,CASSYSPPSGVSYEQYF,TGTGCCAGCAGTTACTCCCCACCTAGCGGTGTCTCCTACGAGCAGTACTTC
TRBJ1-1,-,TRBV2,TRBD1,CASSRDSHTEAFF,TGTGCCAGCAGCCGGGACAGCCACACTGAAGCTTTCTTT
TRBJ2-1,once,TRBV11-2,TRBD2,CASSLTPSGGYNEQFF,TGTGCCAGCAGCTTAACCCCCAGCGGGGGTTACAATGAGCAGTTCTTC